This entry lists 9 T cell receptor beta chains sequenced from one sample in a study of blood T cells in healthy people across ages. Together with a sample-barcoded 5' primer, a J-beta primer mix was included in a second PCR lasting roughly 6 to 12 cycles. TCRdb reprocessed the 5' RACE reads with MiXCR, giving one entry per CDR3 protein. In the table there are hundreds of thousands of distinct CDR3 sequences, around 21% of which are singletons. Sequencing was done on a sample of blood. Source of these receptors: a man between 65 and 80 years old in good health.

This clonotype has only a few counts. The V call is TRBV11-2, the J call TRBJ1-6; no clear D gene. V lost 0 bases, J lost 9 bases, and 6 bases lay in between. The CDR3 consists of 13 residues. Germline V gives CDR1 SGHAT, CDR2 FQNNGV. CDR3 in DNA: TGTGCCAGCAGCTTAGAGATTACTTCACCCCTCCACTTT. It translates to CASSLEITSPLHF.

Only a few counts were recorded for this clonotype. This sequence joins TRBV2 and TRBJ2-2; D is perhaps TRBD1 (6 bases). Germline CDR1 reads SNHLY; CDR2 reads FYNNEI. The ends were cut back, 2 bases at V and 0 bases at J, with 7 bases in the middle. The CDR3 is made up of 15 amino acids. The DNA for the CDR3 is TGTGCCAGCAGTGAAAGACAGGCGAACACCGGGGAGCTGTTTTTT. Its translation is CASSERQANTGELFF.

The table lists this clonotype with a few counts. V is TRBV20-1 and J is TRBJ2-5; D gene uncertain. Germline-derived CDR1 and CDR2 are DFQATT and SNEGSKA (reference sequence). Deletions cut 2 bases from V and 2 bases from J, with 12 bases between. The CDR3 contains 14 residues. The CDR3 is CSARLPQRQETQYF. For the CDR3, the DNA is TGCAGTGCTAGATTGCCGCAGCGACAAGAGACCCAGTACTTC.

The chain has TRBV7-9 and TRBJ2-5; no definite D call. Trimming pared 3 bases from V and 5 bases from J, leaving 19 bases between. The CDR3 spans 16 residues. Germline V CDR1 and CDR2: SEHNR, FQNEAQ (reference sequence). In DNA, the CDR3 is TGTGCCAGCAGCTTCCAAGCGACACTGACTGGGGAGACCCAGTACTTC. Translating it yields CASSFQATLTGETQYF.

This clonotype was picked up many times. The V and J genes are TRBV5-1 and TRBJ2-5; D not resolved. The tail of the sequence fits TRBJ2-1 better, so the J call may be wrong. Per the germline V gene, CDR1 is SGHRS and CDR2 is YFSETQ. This CDR3 has 19 residues. The CDR3 bases are TGCGCCAGCAGCTTGGATCTCCAGTGGACGCCATTTGGGTCCAATGAGCAGTTCTTC. Its translation: CASSLDLQWTPFGSNEQFF.

The chain uses TRBV7-2 and TRBJ1-4; D call uncertain. V lost 5 bases to trimming and J lost 14 bases, with 18 bases between them. The CDR3 sequence is 13 residues long. Germline CDR1 reads SGHTA; CDR2 reads FQGNSA. The CDR3 nucleotides read TGTGCCAGCAGCCTCGGGCCCAGCTATAATCTGTTTTTT. Protein sequence: CASSLGPSYNLFF.

This clonotype was detected only a few times. The chain joins TRBV20-1 to TRBJ2-1; D might be TRBD2 (6 bases). Deletions cut 6 bases from V and 0 bases from J, with 12 bases between. The germline V gene encodes CDR1 DFQATT and CDR2 SNEGSKA (reference sequence). The CDR3 spans 14 residues. Here the CDR3 reads CSARGLLSYNEQFF. The CDR3 DNA follows: TGCAGTGCCCGGGGACTTCTCTCCTACAATGAGCAGTTCTTC.

The chain recombines TRBV5-6 with TRBJ2-1; TRBD2 matches at 9 bases. The CDR3 sequence is 15 residues long. Trimming took 0 bases from V and 3 from J; bases not matched to a gene: 1. Germline assignment: CDR1 SGHDT and CDR2 YYEEEE. CDR3 in amino acids: CASSLVTSGYNEQFF. In DNA, the CDR3 is TGTGCCAGCAGCTTGGTGACTAGCGGCTACAATGAGCAGTTCTTC. The entire variable domain, with the rest obtained from reference TRBV5-6 and TRBJ2-1, is as follows: DAGVTQSPTHLIKTRGQQVTLRCSPKSGHDTVSWYQQALGQGPQFIFQYYEEEERQRGNFPDRFSGHQFPNYSSELNVNALLLGDSALYLCASSLVTSGYNEQFFGPGTRLTVL.

This clonotype was counted a few times. The rearrangement links TRBV20-1 to TRBJ2-3; a possible D gene is TRBD2 (7 bases). The V gene lost 6 bases and the J gene lost 7 bases, with 26 bases spanning the gap. The germline gives CDR1 DFQATT, CDR2 SNEGSKA (reference sequence). The CDR3 is made up of 16 amino acids. CDR3 bases: TGCAGTGCAGACTCCGGGGACCCAGGGGAGGGGAATACGCAGTATTTT. It encodes CSADSGDPGEGNTQYF.